This T cell receptor (beta chain) was observed in a study of blood T cell repertoires in COVID-19. Study at large: Sources were T cells, B-cell-depleted T cells, or PBMCs; the material itself was cDNA or gDNA.

V shed 6 bases, J shed 5 bases, and the junction held 10 bases outside the gene matches. The CDR3 is 14 amino acids. The germline CDR1 and CDR2 sequences are MNHNY and SVGAGI (reference sequence). Under the authors' procedure: Amplification of reference gene primers was used by the study to estimate nucleated cell counts. Clones were read by immunoSEQ multiplex PCR, and TCRdb kept only the in-frame ones, dropping some. V and J calls plus clone size are reproduced from that table; the DNA served to infer D and trimming. The repertoire holds some 80,000 clones, with around nine tenths as singletons. This chain joins TRBV6-6 and TRBJ2-7, with TRBD1 matching over 7 bases. Sequenced: peripheral blood. This clonotype was sampled from a man between 45 and 60 years old with active or convalescent COVID-19. Here the CDR3 DNA reads TGTGCCAGCAGCACCGGGACAGACACCAACGAGCAGTACTTC. Protein product: CASSTGTDTNEQYF.